This TCR beta chain was sequenced in a study of persistence of HIV-infected CD4 T cells. Study background: Up to roughly 180 mL blood was drawn at multiple time points; a couple of donors had single-time leukapheresis.

An overlapping HIV-1 Gag peptide pool stimulated these cells at approximately 0.91 ug/peptide/mL. Sorting selected CD4+ T cells upregulating both CD40 ligand and CD69. CD8-depleted PBMCs were stimulated about 20 hours with anti-CD28/CD49d costimulation, CD40-blocking antibody and enfuvirtide. Note on this clone: Its antigen is unknown.

This was the immunoSEQ version 4 assay in survey mode. Only in-frame clones appear in the TCRdb table, and some are missing; sequencing was by immunoSEQ multiplex PCR. The table has under 35,000 clones, roughly 71% seen once. The CDR3 is 15 residues long. The germline V gene encodes CDR1 SGHVS and CDR2 FQNEAQ. Trimming took 3 bases from V and 12 from J, leaving 21 bases between them. This specimen was CD4+ T cells sorted from PBMCs after roughly 18-hour stimulation, taken from a patient who received antiretroviral therapy. The J gene is TRBJ2-1, the V gene TRBV7-8, with D maybe TRBD2 (5 bases). The origin of this receptor is an adult man with HIV who was CMV-seropositive. The CDR3 nucleotides are TGTGCCAGCAGCTTGCTAGCCCGGACGGCGATGGGGCAGTTCTTC. Translation: CASSLLARTAMGQFF. Based on the CDR3 plus reference TRBV7-8 and TRBJ2-1, the full variable domain is GAGVSQSPRYKVAKRGQDVALRCDPISGHVSLFWYQQALGQGPEFLTYFQNEAQLDKSGLPSDRFFAERPEGSVSTLKIQRTQQEDSAVYLCASSLLARTAMGQFFGPGTRLTVL.